This TCR beta chain is from a study of CD8 T cells in ankylosing spondylitis. This clonotype occurred a few times. The antigen remains unidentified. The study, taken as a whole, reports: CD8+ cells made up the disease-linked clones, which were relatively rare in peripheral blood. In ankylosing spondylitis patients, matched synovial fluid reportedly showed significant enrichment of disease-linked clones. Earlier authors reported some of these motif variants in reactive arthritis synovial fluid and blood. Among TCR beta sequences, a motif of eight or nine highly homologous variants appeared characteristic of ankylosing spondylitis blood.

Scientists made TCR beta libraries using quantitative 5'-RACE with molecular barcodes. TCRdb fed the 5' RACE reads into MiXCR, producing one record per CDR3 protein. Altogether some 330,000 distinct CDR3 sequences are present, 8% being singletons, with the ten largest covering about 14%. Germline CDR1 WNHNN, CDR2 SYGVQD (reference sequence). The CDR3 sequence is 15 residues long. The trim removed 1 base at V and 6 bases at J, leaving 3 bases unmatched. This TCR was recovered from a male donor with ankylosing spondylitis. The sequenced material came from blood, either unsorted or a sorted T cell fraction (not recorded which). The chain recombines TRBV10-1 with TRBJ2-1; the match to TRBD1 covers 10 bases. CDR3: CASSEWDRGINEQFF. The CDR3 DNA follows: TGCGCCAGCAGTGAGTGGGACAGGGGTATCAATGAGCAGTTCTTC.